This T cell receptor (beta chain) was observed in a study of blood T cell repertoires in COVID-19. Study background: PBMCs, B-cell-depleted T cells, or T cells were the source of the cDNA or gDNA that made up the material.

In the authors' workflow: For nucleated cells, counts were estimated from reference gene primer amplification. Generated by immunoSEQ multiplex PCR, the TCRdb table keeps only in-frame clones and is missing some. V and J calls and clone size follow that table, whereas D and trimming were derived from the DNA. The sample records 440,000 or so clones, around nine tenths being singletons. The sequencing sample was made of peripheral blood. This sequence originates from a woman in her 40s with COVID-19, enrolled during active disease.

CDR3 sequence reads: CASSPTRVSNQPQHF. The DNA of the CDR3 is TGTGCCAGCAGTCCAACCCGGGTTAGCAATCAGCCCCAGCATTTT. The gene calls are TRBV28 and TRBJ1-5; D ambiguous. V was pared by 5 bases and J by 0 bases, with 11 bases between. The CDR3 runs to 15 residues. CDR1 is MDHEN and CDR2 is SYDVKM in the germline V gene.